This is a list of T cell receptor beta chains from one sample in a study of blood T cell repertoires in COVID-19. The method was immunoSEQ multiplex PCR; TCRdb's version includes in-frame clones alone and lacks a portion of them. This table holds under 200,000 clones, roughly 85% found once. What was sequenced was peripheral blood. These receptors all stem from a woman younger than 45 with acute or convalescent COVID-19. The CDR3 runs from the conserved cysteine through the conserved F or W.

TRBV6-5	TRBJ1-4	15	CASMEGGDLNEKLFF
TRBV20-1	TRBJ2-1	10	CSAENNEQFF
TRBV5-1	TRBJ2-1	16	CASSRDGTSGYNEQFF
TRBV28	TRBJ1-6	16	CASEGPTGDFNSPLHF
TRBV7-8	TRBJ2-7	12	CASSHSGYEQYF
TRBV7-6	TRBJ2-3	15	CASSSPGQVTDTQYF
TRBV27	TRBJ1-6	18	CASSLGQGASSYNSPLHF
TRBV14	TRBJ2-7	13	CASSRIGGSEQYF
TRBV5-1	TRBJ2-3	17	CASSLRLAGARTDTQYF
TRBV3-1/TRBV3-2	TRBJ2-3	19	CASSLGTGGGGVVTDTQYF
TRBV7-2	TRBJ1-3	13	CASSRRGGNTIYF
TRBV3-1/TRBV3-2	TRBJ1-4	15	CASSSQDRGGEKLFF
TRBV19	TRBJ1-2	13	CASTPDRSYGYTF
TRBV30	TRBJ2-7	12	CAWSGLGYEQYF
TRBV7-7	TRBJ1-5	15	CASSLEPDSNQPQHF
TRBV4-1	TRBJ1-4	15	CASSQSTGENEKLFF
TRBV19	TRBJ1-5	16	CASSIPGQGARQPQHF
TRBV5-8	TRBJ2-5	16	CASRQPGEGHQETQYF
TRBV30	TRBJ1-1	14	CAWRDRGMNTEAFF
TRBV7-8	TRBJ1-1	14	CASSPGQMNTEAFF
TRBV15	TRBJ2-1	14	CATSRDSRGNEQFF
TRBV7-9	TRBJ1-3	16	CASSLTGTASGNTIYF
TRBV5-1	TRBJ2-2	16	CASSHLAGGNTGELFF
TRBV29-1	TRBJ1-3	14	CSVGNRGAGNTIYF
TRBV7-2	TRBJ1-4	15	CASSLYRGQNEKLFF
TRBV29-1	TRBJ1-2	15	CSVGVKGQGSYGYTF
TRBV6-1	TRBJ1-2	14	CASSEYRANYGYTF
TRBV5-6	TRBJ2-3	15	CASSTGTHRSDTQYF
TRBV5-1	TRBJ2-5	15	CASKRGGGIQETQYF
TRBV10-3	TRBJ2-3	15	CAISGQGASTDTQYF
TRBV5-1	TRBJ1-1	16	CASRAGQGGLVTEAFF
TRBV11-2	TRBJ2-7	13	CASSLGYYYEQYF
TRBV5-6	TRBJ1-3	13	CASSLDIGNTIYF
TRBV7-8	TRBJ2-2	13	CASSSRSTGELFF
TRBV6-2/TRBV6-3	TRBJ2-7	14	CASSWGVRMSEQYF
TRBV3-1/TRBV3-2	TRBJ2-4	14	CASSQEGAGGKAYF
TRBV14	TRBJ2-1	16	CASSHPGLAAYNEQFF
TRBV6-2/TRBV6-3	TRBJ1-1	15	CASSSHRGLNTEAFF
TRBV10-3	TRBJ1-2	12	CAISDSGLGYTF
TRBV12-3/TRBV12-4	TRBJ1-2	10	CASSSGQGSF